This section outlines one T cell receptor beta chain sequence together with its context. As yet, its antigen is unknown. Primers for the PCR totalled 60 Vbeta and 13 Jbeta. Profiled with immunoSEQ multiplex PCR; TCRdb holds only in-frame clones, not every one. The sample contains about 65,000 clones, approximately 60% of which appear only once. These data belong to a study of cytomegalovirus exposure and HLA in healthy donors. Study results and limitations: It is likely that the observed cluster of highly shared sequence variants was a sequencing artifact.

The CDR3 is made up of 16 amino acids. The V gene's germline CDR1 is SGDLS and CDR2 YYNGEE. Unmatched junction bases numbered 6, after V lost 2 bases and J lost 2 bases. Healthy bone marrow donors made up the donor group. J is TRBJ2-3 and V is TRBV9; 9 nucleotides agree with TRBD2. The sample was PBMCs. This clonotype was obtained from a man aged 30 to 39 in good health and CMV-seronegative. The CDR3 DNA reads as TGTGCCAGCAGCGTGCGAGCGGGGGGCCCCACAGATACGCAGTATTTT. Protein sequence: CASSVRAGGPTDTQYF. Combining the CDR3 with reference TRBV9 and TRBJ2-3 gives the whole variable domain DSGVTQTPKHLITATGQRVTLRCSPRSGDLSVYWYQQSLDQGLQFLIQYYNGEERAKGNILERFSAQQFPDLHSELNLSSLELGDSALYFCASSVRAGGPTDTQYFGPGTRLTVL.